The T cell receptor beta chain under discussion was sequenced for a study of molecular identifiers for immune sequencing clone quantification. In regard to this clonotype: Since a much larger clone is just one base distant, this may be a read error.

The V gene's germline CDR1 is SGHNT and CDR2 YYREEE (reference sequence). This CDR3 is built from 15 residues. A CD8+CD4-CCR7+CD45RA+ phenotype served as the sorting definition for naive CD8 T cells. TCR libraries were built in bulk with a published protocol and specific TCR primers. TCRdb used MiXCR to reprocess the PCR reads, holding one entry per CDR3 protein. The sample holds just under 65,000 distinct CDR3 sequences, about a sixth seen once. This receptor was taken from a human donor in good health. Some libraries in this study had Jurkat cell RNA spiked in. The chain has TRBV5-4 and TRBJ2-2; a weak D match, TRBD2 (5 bases). The sample consisted of naive CD8+ T cells from blood, with Jurkat cell RNA spiked in. Stated subset: FACS-sorted CD8+CD4-CCR7+CD45RA+ naive T cells. The CDR3 sequence is CVSSLVGEGTGELFF. Written as DNA, the CDR3 is TGTGTCAGCAGCTTGGTGGGAGAGGGTACCGGGGAGCTGTTTTTT.